The rows below give T cell receptor beta chains drawn from one sample of a study of CD8 T cells in Susac syndrome. TCRdb re-analysed the immunoSEQ multiplex PCR reads in MiXCR, keeping a single row per CDR3 protein. This sample yields fewer than 300,000 distinct CDR3 sequences, of which 85% are seen a single time; about 0.11% belongs to the top ten. The sample was CD8+ T cells from PBMCs. All receptors derive from a human donor with multiple sclerosis. CDR3s include the opening cysteine and the closing phenylalanine or tryptophan. Fields, in order: V gene, CDR3 protein.

TRBV15 | CATSPRPFGPNRETQYF
TRBV5-4 | CASSYLSGDTGELFF
TRBV4-1 | CASSQSVLNTEAFF
TRBV27 | CASKSSGRSSYNEQFF
TRBV7-3 | CASSPYRATLSSGANVLTF
TRBV27 | CASSFRGSPSYNSPLHF
TRBV27 | CASSRWGTGELFF
TRBV9 | CASSVARAGGTDTQYF
TRBV29-1 | CSATSIRQLNTEAFF
TRBV7-3 | CASSLTGHGETQYF
TRBV28 | CASSLQRFLDNEQFF
TRBV10-3 | CAISVADGELFF
TRBV27 | CASSFRWGDTEAFF
TRBV4-1 | CASSPGVGLPGTQYF
TRBV28 | CASSRRMGRTEAFF
TRBV27 | CASSLLGGGGIQYF
TRBV2 | CASTPGDRGSSPLHF
TRBV27 | CASSLWATAEETQYF
TRBV7-9 | CASRGLAGGSYEQYF
TRBV6-1 | CASSELWGITDTQYF
TRBV3-1 | CASSLSGISPEAFF
TRBV2 | CASSDGTKNEQFF
TRBV11-2 | CASSLGASEGYEQFF
TRBV6-2/TRBV6-3 | CASSQETSGILADTQYF
TRBV4-1 | CASAEGAYGNTIYF
TRBV7-2 | CASSWTAGSRDGYTF
TRBV7-2 | CATTDSFNQPQHF
TRBV7-9 | CASNGQRSYNSPLHF
TRBV4-2 | CASSPPFGQDQDEQFF
TRBV6-5 | CASVDRVHEQYF
TRBV27 | CASSASAKGYEQYF
TRBV27 | CASRPTGSNQPQHF
TRBV7-8 | CASSTFDRWRKAFF
TRBV30 | CAWSPPNTEAFF
TRBV5-1 | CASSLQGTLVETQYF
TRBV6-5 | CASTLNPGRQETQYF
TRBV12-3/TRBV12-4 | CASHPSGRTGELFF
TRBV29-1 | CSGKASGRAYNEQFF
TRBV14 | CASSHSTVGEQYF
TRBV5-4 | CASSTGLAGVAYNEQFF
TRBV9 | CASSGGHSGYEQYF
TRBV19 | CASSSRTGYNGQFF
TRBV10-3 | CAISEAGGGTEAFF
TRBV27 | CASSFSTSGHKQFF
TRBV28 | CASSLPPGFRFREQYF
TRBV6-1 | CASTRGVTGPNEQFF
TRBV19 | CASSDRLLDEQYF
TRBV28 | CASSLPDRSYGYTF
TRBV20-1 | CSASDRASSYEQYF
TRBV14 | CASSQDRRGIYGYTF
TRBV9 | CASSVVSGYEQYF
TRBV10-3 | CAISDGDYSRFF
TRBV7-9 | CASSLRYYEQFF
TRBV9 | CASSPPGFTHNEQFF
TRBV10-3 | CAIRGTSGPYNEQFF